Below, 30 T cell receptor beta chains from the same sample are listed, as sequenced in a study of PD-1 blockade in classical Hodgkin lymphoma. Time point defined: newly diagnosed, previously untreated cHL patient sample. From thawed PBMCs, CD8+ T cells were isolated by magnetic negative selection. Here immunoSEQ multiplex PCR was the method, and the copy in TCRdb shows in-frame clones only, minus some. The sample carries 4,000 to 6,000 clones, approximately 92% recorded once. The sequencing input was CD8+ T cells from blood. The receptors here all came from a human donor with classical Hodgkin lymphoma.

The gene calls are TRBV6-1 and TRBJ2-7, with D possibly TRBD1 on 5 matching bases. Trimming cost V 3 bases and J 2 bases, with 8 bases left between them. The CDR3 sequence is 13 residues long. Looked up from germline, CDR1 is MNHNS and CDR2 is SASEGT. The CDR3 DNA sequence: TGTGCCAGCAGTGAGCCAGGGCCCTACGAGCAGTACTTC. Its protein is CASSEPGPYEQYF.

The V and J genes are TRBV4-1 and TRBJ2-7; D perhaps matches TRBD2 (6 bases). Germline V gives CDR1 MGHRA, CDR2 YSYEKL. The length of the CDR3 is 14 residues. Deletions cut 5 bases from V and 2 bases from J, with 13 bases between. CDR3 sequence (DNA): TGCGCCAGCAGCGTAGCGGCGGTAACCTACGAGCAGTACTTC. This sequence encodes CASSVAAVTYEQYF.

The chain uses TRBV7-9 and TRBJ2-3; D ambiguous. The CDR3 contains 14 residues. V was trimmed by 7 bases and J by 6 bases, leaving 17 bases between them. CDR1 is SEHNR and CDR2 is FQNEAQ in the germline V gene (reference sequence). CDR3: CASTSPSSLDTQYF. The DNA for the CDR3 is TGTGCCAGCACCTCACCTTCCTCACTCGATACGCAGTATTTT.

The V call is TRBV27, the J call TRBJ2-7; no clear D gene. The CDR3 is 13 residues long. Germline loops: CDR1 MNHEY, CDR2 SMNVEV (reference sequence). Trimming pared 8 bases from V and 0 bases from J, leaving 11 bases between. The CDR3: CASQKWSSYEQYF. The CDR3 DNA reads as TGTGCCAGCCAAAAATGGAGCTCCTACGAGCAGTACTTC.

The CDR3 region has the DNA TGTGCCAGCAGCTTAGGTGTAATAGGTGCATACAATGAGCAGTTCTTC. Protein product: CASSLGVIGAYNEQFF. The V gene is TRBV7-8, the J gene TRBJ2-1; D unclear. The CDR3 totals 16 residues. Trimming pared 1 base from V and 4 bases from J, leaving 14 bases between. From germline, CDR1 is SGHVS and CDR2 FQNEAQ. The full variable domain, in which reference TRBV7-8 and TRBJ2-1 provide the parts outside the CDR3, is GAGVSQSPRYKVAKRGQDVALRCDPISGHVSLFWYQQALGQGPEFLTYFQNEAQLDKSGLPSDRFFAERPEGSVSTLKIQRTQQEDSAVYLCASSLGVIGAYNEQFFGPGTRLTVL.

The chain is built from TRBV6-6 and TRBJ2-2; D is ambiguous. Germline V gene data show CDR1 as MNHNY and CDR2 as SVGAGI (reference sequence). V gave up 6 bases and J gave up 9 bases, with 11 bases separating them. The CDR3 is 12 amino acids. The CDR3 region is CASSPRPRELFF. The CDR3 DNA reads TGTGCCAGCAGCCCCCGGCCCCGGGAGCTGTTTTTT.

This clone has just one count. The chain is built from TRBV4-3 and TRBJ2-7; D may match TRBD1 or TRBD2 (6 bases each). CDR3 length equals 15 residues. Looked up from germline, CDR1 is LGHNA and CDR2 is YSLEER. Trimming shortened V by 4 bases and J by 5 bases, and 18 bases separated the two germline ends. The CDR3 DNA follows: TGCGCCAGCAGCCGAGAAAGGGGGACTTTAAACGAGCAGTACTTC. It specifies CASSRERGTLNEQYF.

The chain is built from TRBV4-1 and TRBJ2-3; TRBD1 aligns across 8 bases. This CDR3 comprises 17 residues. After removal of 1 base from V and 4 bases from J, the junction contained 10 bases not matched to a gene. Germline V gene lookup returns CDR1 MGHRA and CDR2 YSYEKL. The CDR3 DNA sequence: TGCGCCAGCAGCCAAGGGCCCCCACAGGGGGTAGCAGATACGCAGTATTTT. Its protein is CASSQGPPQGVADTQYF.

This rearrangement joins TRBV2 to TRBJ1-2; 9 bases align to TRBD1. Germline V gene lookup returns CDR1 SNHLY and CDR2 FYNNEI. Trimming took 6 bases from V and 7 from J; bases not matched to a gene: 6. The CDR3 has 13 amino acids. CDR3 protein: CASSGTGLGGYTF. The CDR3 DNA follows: TGTGCCAGCAGCGGGACAGGGTTGGGTGGCTACACCTTC. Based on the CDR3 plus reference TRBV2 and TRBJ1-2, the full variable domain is EPEVTQTPSHQVTQMGQEVILRCVPISNHLYFYWYRQILGQKVEFLVSFYNNEISEKSEIFDDQFSVERPDGSNFTLKIRSTKLEDSAMYFCASSGTGLGGYTFGSGTRLTVV.

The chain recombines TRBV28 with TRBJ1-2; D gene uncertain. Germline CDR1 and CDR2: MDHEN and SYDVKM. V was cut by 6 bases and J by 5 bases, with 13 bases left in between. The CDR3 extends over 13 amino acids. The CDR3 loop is CASSAARKYGYTF. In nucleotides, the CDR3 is TGTGCCAGCAGCGCTGCCCGGAAATATGGCTACACCTTC.

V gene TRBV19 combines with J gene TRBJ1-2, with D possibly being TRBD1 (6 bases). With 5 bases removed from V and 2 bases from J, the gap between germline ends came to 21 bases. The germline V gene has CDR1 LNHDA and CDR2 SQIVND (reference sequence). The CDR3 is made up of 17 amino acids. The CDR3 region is CASSFRVQGYRNYGYTF. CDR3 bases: TGTGCCAGTAGTTTCCGGGTTCAGGGGTACCGGAACTATGGCTACACCTTC.

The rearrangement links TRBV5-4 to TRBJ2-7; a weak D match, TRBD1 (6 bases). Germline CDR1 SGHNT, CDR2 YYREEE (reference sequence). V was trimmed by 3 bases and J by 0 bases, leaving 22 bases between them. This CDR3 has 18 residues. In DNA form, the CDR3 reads TGTGCCAGCAGCTCGAATATAGACAGGATCCCAAGCTCCTACGAGCAGTACTTC. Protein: CASSSNIDRIPSSYEQYF. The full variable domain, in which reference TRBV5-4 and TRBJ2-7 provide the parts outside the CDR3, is ETGVTQSPTHLIKTRGQQVTLRCSSQSGHNTVSWYQQALGQGPQFIFQYYREEENGRGNFPPRFSGLQFPNYSSELNVNALELDDSALYLCASSSNIDRIPSSYEQYFGPGTRLTVT.

CDR3 sequence: CASSLTGSGNTIYF. The CDR3 coding sequence is TGTGCCAGCAGTTTAACCGGGTCTGGAAACACCATATATTTT. The chain carries TRBV28 and TRBJ1-3; D unclear. The length of the CDR3 is 14 residues. CDR1 is MDHEN and CDR2 is SYDVKM in the germline V gene. V shed 2 bases and J shed 1 base, with 6 bases lying between them.

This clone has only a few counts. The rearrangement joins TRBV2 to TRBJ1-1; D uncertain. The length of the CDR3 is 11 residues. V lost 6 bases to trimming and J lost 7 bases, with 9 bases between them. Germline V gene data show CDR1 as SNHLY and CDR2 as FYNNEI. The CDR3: CASRGRGEAFF. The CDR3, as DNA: TGTGCCAGCAGGGGCCGGGGTGAAGCTTTCTTT.

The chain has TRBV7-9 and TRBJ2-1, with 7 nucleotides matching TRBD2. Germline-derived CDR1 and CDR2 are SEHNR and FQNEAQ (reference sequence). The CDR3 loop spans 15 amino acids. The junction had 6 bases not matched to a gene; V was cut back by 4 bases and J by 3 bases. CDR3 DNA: TGTGCCAGCAGCTCCACACGGGGGGACTACAATGAGCAGTTCTTC. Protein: CASSSTRGDYNEQFF.

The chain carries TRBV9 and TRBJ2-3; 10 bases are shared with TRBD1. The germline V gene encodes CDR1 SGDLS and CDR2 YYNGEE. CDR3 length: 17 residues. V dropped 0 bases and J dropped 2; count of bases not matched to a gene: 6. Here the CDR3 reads CASSVAGQGVDTDTQYF. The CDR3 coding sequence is TGTGCCAGCAGCGTAGCTGGACAGGGGGTTGACACAGATACGCAGTATTTT. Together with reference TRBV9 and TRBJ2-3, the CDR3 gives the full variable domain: DSGVTQTPKHLITATGQRVTLRCSPRSGDLSVYWYQQSLDQGLQFLIQYYNGEERAKGNILERFSAQQFPDLHSELNLSSLELGDSALYFCASSVAGQGVDTDTQYFGPGTRLTVL.

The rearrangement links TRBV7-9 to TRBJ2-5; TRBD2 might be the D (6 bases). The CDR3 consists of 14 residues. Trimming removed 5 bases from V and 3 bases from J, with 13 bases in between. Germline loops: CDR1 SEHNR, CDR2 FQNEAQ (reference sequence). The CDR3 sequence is CASSVTPSEETQYF. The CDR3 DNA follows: TGTGCCAGCAGCGTAACCCCTAGCGAAGAGACCCAGTACTTC.

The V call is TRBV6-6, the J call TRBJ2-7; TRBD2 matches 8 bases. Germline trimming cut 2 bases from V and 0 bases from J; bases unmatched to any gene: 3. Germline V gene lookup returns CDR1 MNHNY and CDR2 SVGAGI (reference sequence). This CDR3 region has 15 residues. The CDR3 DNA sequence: TGTGCCAGCAGTTACGAACGGGGGGGCTCCTACGAGCAGTACTTC. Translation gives CASSYERGGSYEQYF.

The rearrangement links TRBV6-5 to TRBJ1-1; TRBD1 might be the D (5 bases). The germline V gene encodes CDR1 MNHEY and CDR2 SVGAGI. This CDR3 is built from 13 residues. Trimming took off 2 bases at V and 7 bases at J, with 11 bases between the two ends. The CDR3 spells CASSYTSGLEAFF. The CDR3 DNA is TGTGCCAGCAGTTACACCTCGGGACTTGAAGCTTTCTTT.

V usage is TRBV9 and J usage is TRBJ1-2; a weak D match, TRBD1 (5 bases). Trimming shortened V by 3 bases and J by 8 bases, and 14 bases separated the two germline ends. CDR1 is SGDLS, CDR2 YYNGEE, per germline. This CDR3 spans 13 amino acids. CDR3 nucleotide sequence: TGTGCCAGCAGCGGCCCAGGGATGGAAGGCTACACCTTC. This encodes CASSGPGMEGYTF.

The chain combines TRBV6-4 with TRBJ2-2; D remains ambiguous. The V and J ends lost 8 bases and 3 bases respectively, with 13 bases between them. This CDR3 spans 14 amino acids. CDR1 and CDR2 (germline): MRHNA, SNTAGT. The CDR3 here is CASSIGPDTGELFF. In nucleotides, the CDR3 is TGTGCCAGCTCCATTGGCCCGGACACCGGGGAGCTGTTTTTT.

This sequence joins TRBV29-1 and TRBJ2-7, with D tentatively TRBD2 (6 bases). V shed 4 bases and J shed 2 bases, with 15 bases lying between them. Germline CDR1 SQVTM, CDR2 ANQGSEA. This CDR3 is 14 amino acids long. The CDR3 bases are TGCAGCGTTGGAGAGACTAGGGCCCCCTACGAGCAGTACTTC. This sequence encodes CSVGETRAPYEQYF.

The CDR3 region has the DNA TGCGCCAGCAGCCAAGTCGCGGCAGGGAGTAGGTACGAGCAGTACTTC. It yields the protein CASSQVAAGSRYEQYF. J is TRBJ2-7 and V is TRBV4-1; D is tentatively TRBD1 or TRBD2 (5 bases each). V lost 1 base to trimming and J lost 4 bases, with 17 bases between them. CDR1 and CDR2 (germline): MGHRA, YSYEKL. The CDR3 has 16 amino acids.

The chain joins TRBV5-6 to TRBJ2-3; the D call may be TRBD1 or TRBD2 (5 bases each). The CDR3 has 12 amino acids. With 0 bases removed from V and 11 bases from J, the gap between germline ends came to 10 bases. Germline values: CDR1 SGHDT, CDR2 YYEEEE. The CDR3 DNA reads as TGTGCCAGCAGCTTGGTCGGGGACCGGCAGTATTTT. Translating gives CASSLVGDRQYF.

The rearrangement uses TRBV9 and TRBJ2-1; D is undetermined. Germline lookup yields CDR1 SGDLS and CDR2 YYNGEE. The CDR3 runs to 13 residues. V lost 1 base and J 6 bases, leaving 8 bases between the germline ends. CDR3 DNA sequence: TGTGCCAGCAGCGTATTCCCTGGCAATGAGCAGTTCTTC. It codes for CASSVFPGNEQFF.

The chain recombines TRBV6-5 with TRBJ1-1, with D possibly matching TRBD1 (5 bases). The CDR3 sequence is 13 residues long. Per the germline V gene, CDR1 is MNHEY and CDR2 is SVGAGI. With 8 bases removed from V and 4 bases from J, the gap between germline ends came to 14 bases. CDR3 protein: CASQPGGGTEAFF. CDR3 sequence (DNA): TGTGCCAGCCAGCCCGGTGGGGGCACTGAAGCTTTCTTT.

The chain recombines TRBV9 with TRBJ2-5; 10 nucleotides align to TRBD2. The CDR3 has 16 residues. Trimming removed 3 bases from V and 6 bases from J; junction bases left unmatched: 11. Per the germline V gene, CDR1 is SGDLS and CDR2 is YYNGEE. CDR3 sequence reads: CASSARLAGGPKTQYF. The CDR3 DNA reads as TGTGCCAGCAGCGCCAGACTAGCGGGCGGTCCCAAGACCCAGTACTTC.

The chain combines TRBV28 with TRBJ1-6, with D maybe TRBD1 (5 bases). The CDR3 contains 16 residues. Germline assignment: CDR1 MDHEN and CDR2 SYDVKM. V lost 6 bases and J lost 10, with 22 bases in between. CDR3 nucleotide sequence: TGTGCCAGCAGCAAAAATCCTGGGGGGGTAAGGTCACCCCTCCACTTT. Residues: CASSKNPGGVRSPLHF.

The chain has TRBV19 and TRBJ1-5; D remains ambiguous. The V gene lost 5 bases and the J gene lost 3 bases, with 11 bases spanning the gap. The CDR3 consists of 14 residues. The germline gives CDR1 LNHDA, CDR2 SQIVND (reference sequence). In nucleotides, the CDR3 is TGTGCCAGTAGTGGCGGAAACCCCAATCAGCCCCAGCATTTT. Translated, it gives CASSGGNPNQPQHF. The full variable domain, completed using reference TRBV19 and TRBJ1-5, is DGGITQSPKYLFRKEGQNVTLSCEQNLNHDAMYWYRQDPGQGLRLIYYSQIVNDFQKGDIAEGYSVSREKKESFPLTVTSAQKNPTAFYLCASSGGNPNQPQHFGDGTRLSIL.

The chain's CDR3 is CSVGAGRAPTGDEQFF. The CDR3 region has the DNA TGCAGCGTGGGGGCCGGGAGGGCCCCGACGGGCGATGAGCAGTTCTTC. The chain carries TRBV29-1 and TRBJ2-1; 8 bases map to TRBD2. CDR3 length: 16 amino acids. From germline, CDR1 is SQVTM and CDR2 ANQGSEA. J was trimmed by 8 bases and V by 6 bases; bases with no gene match: 18.